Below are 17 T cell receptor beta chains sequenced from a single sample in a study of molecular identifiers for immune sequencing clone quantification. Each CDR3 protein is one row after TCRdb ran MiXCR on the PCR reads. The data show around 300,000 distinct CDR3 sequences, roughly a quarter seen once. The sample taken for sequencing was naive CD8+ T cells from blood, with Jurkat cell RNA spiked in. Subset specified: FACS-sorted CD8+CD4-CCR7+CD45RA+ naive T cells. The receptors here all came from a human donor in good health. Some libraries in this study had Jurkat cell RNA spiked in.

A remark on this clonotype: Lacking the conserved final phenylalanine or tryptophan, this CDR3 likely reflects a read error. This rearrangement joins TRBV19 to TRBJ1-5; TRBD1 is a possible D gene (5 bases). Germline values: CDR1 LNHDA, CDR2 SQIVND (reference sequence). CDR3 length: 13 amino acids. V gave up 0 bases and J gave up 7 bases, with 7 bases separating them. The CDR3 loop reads CASSIDGAQPQHL. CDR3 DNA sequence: TGTGCCAGTAGTATAGACGGGGCCCAGCCCCAGCATCTT.

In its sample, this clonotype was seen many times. CDR3 nucleotide sequence: TGTGCCAGCAGTGACCAGGGAGGGGCTTCTATAAACACCATATATTTT. It translates to CASSDQGGASINTIYF. The chain employs TRBV2 and TRBJ1-3; a possible D gene is TRBD1 (5 bases). Germline V gives CDR1 SNHLY, CDR2 FYNNEI. CDR3 size: 16 residues. V gave up 3 bases and J gave up 6 bases, with 18 bases separating them. The whole variable domain, filled in from reference TRBV2 and TRBJ1-3, reads EPEVTQTPSHQVTQMGQEVILRCVPISNHLYFYWYRQILGQKVEFLVSFYNNEISEKSEIFDDQFSVERPDGSNFTLKIRSTKLEDSAMYFCASSDQGGASINTIYFGEGSWLTVV.

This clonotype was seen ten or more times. The CDR3 region has the DNA TGTGCCAGCAGCTTCTGGGGGCGCACTGAAGCTTTCTTT. This encodes CASSFWGRTEAFF. J is TRBJ1-1 and V is TRBV5-6; the D gene is possibly TRBD1 (6 bases). The germline V and J ends were trimmed by 2 bases and 4 bases, with 9 bases remaining between them. Germline CDR1 is SGHDT and CDR2 is YYEEEE. CDR3 length: 13 residues. Full variable domain (outside the CDR3, taken from reference TRBV5-6 and TRBJ1-1): DAGVTQSPTHLIKTRGQQVTLRCSPKSGHDTVSWYQQALGQGPQFIFQYYEEEERQRGNFPDRFSGHQFPNYSSELNVNALLLGDSALYLCASSFWGRTEAFFGQGTRLTVV.

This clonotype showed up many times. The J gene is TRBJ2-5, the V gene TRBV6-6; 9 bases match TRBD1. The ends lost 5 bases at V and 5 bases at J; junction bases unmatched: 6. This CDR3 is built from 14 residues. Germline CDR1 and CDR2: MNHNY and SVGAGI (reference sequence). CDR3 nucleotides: TGTGCCAGCAGTCGACAGGGGGGGGGTGAGACCCAGTACTTC. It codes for CASSRQGGGETQYF.

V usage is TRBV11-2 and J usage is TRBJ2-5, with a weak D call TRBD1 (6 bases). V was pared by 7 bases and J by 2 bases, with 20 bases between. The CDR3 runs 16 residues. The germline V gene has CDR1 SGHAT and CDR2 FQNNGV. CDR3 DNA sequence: TGTGCCAGCATGGATGAGGGGGTGATGCCACAAGAGACCCAGTACTTC. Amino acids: CASMDEGVMPQETQYF.

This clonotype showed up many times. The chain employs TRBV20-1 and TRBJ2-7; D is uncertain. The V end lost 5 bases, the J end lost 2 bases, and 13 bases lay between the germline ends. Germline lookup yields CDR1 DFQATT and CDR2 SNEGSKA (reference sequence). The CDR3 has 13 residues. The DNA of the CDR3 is TGCAGTGCTGACAACGCAGAAACCTACGAGCAGTACTTC. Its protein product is CSADNAETYEQYF.

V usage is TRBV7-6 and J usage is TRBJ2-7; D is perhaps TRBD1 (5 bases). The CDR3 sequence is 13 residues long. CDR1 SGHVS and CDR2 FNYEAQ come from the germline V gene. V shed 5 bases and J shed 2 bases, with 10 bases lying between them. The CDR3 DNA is TGTGCCAGCAGCAGGGGCGGCCCCTACGAGCAGTACTTC. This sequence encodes CASSRGGPYEQYF.

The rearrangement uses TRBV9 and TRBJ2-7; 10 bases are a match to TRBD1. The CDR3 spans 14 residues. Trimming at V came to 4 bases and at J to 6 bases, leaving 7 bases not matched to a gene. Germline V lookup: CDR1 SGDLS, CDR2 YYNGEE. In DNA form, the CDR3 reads TGTGCCAGCAGCCCGGGACAGGGGTACACCGAGCAGTACTTC. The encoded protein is CASSPGQGYTEQYF. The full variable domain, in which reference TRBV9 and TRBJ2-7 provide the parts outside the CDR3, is DSGVTQTPKHLITATGQRVTLRCSPRSGDLSVYWYQQSLDQGLQFLIQYYNGEERAKGNILERFSAQQFPDLHSELNLSSLELGDSALYFCASSPGQGYTEQYFGPGTRLTVT.

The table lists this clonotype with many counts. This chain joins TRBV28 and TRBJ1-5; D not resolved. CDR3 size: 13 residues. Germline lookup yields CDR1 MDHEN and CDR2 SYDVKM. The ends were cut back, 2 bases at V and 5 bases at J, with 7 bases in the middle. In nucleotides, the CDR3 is TGTGCCAGCAGTTTAGCCAGCCATCAGCCCCAGCATTTT. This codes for CASSLASHQPQHF. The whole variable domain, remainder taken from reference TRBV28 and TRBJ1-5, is DVKVTQSSRYLVKRTGEKVFLECVQDMDHENMFWYRQDPGLGLRLIYFSYDVKMKEKGDIPEGYSVSREKKERFSLILESASTNQTSMYLCASSLASHQPQHFGDGTRLSIL.

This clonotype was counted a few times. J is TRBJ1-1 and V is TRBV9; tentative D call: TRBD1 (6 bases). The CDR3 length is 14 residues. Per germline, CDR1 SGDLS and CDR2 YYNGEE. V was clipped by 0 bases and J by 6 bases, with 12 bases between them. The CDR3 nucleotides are TGTGCCAGCAGCGTAGGGGACATAATCTCTGAAGCTTTCTTT. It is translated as CASSVGDIISEAFF.

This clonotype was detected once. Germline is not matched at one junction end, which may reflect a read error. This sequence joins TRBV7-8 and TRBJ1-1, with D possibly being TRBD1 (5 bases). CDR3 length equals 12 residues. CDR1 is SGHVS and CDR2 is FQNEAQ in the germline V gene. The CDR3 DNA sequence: TGTGCCAGCAGCTCCCAGGGCACTAAAGCTTTCTTT. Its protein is CASSSQGTKAFF.

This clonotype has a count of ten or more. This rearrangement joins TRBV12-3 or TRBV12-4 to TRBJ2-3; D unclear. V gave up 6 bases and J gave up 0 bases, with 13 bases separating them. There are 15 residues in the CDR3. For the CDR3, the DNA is TGTGCCAGCAGGCAAAGGGTACCCAGCACAGATACGCAGTATTTT. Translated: CASRQRVPSTDTQYF.

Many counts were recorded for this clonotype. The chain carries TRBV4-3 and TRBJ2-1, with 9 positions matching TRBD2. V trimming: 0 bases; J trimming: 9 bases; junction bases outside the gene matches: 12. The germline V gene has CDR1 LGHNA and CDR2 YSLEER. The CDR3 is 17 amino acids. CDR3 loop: CASSQEPLVAGVSEQFF. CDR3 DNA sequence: TGCGCCAGCAGCCAAGAACCCCTAGTAGCGGGAGTTAGTGAGCAGTTCTTC.

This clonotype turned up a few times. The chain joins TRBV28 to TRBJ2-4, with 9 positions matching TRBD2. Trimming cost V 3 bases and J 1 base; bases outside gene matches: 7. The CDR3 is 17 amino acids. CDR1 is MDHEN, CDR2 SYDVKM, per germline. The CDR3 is CASSFSRGGLAKNIQYF. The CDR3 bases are TGTGCCAGCAGTTTCTCGCGGGGGGGATTGGCCAAAAACATTCAGTACTTC. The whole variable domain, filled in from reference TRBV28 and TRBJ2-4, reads DVKVTQSSRYLVKRTGEKVFLECVQDMDHENMFWYRQDPGLGLRLIYFSYDVKMKEKGDIPEGYSVSREKKERFSLILESASTNQTSMYLCASSFSRGGLAKNIQYFGAGTRLSVL.

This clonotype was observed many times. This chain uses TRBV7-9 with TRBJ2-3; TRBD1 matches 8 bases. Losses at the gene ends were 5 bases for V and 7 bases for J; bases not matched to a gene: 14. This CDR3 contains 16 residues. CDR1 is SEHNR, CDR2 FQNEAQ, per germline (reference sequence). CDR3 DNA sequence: TGTGCCAGCAGCCCCAAGGGACAGGACCGCGAGTATACGCAGTATTTT. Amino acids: CASSPKGQDREYTQYF.

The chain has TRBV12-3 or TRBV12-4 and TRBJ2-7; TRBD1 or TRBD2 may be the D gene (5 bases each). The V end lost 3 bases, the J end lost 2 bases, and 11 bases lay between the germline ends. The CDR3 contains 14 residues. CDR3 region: CASSLVGVTYEQYF. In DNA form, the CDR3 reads TGTGCCAGCAGTTTGGTGGGGGTGACCTACGAGCAGTACTTC.

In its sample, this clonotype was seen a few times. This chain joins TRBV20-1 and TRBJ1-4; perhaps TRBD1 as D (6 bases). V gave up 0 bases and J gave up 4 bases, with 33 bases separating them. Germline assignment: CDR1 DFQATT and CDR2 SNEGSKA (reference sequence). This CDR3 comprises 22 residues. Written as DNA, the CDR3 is TGCAGTGCTAGAGACCACCTCTCCCCCGGGACATGGAAGGGAGTGGGTAATGAAAAACTGTTTTTT. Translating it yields CSARDHLSPGTWKGVGNEKLFF.